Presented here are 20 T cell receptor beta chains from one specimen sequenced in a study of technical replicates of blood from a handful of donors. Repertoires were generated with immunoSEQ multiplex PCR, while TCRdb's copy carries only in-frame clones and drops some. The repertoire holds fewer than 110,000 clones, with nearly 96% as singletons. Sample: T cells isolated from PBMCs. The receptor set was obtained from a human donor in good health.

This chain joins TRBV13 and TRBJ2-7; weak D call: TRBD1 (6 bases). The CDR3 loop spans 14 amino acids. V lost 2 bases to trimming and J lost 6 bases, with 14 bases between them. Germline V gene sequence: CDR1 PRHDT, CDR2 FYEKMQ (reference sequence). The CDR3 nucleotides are TGTGCCAGCAGCTTACTCGGGGACAACGGCGAGCAGTACTTC. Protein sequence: CASSLLGDNGEQYF.

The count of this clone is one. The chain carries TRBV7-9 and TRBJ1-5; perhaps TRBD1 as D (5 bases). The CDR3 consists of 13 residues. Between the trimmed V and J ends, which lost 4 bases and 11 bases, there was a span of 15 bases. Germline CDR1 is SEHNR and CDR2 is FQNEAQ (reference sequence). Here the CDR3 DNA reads TGTGCCAGCAGCTCCCAGCCGGGGGGAGCCCAGCATTTT. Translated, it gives CASSSQPGGAQHF.

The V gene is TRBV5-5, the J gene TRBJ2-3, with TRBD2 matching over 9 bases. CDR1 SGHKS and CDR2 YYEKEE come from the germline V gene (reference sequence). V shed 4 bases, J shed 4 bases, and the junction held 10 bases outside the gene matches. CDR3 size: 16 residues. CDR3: CASSPGLAGFSDTQYF. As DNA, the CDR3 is TGTGCCAGCAGCCCGGGACTAGCTGGATTCTCAGATACGCAGTATTTT.

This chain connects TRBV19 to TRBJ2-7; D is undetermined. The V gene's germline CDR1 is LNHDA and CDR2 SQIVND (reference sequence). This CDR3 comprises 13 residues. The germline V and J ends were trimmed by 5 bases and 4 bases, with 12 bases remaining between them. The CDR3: CASSWATDYEQYF. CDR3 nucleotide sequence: TGTGCCAGTAGTTGGGCGACCGATTACGAGCAGTACTTC.

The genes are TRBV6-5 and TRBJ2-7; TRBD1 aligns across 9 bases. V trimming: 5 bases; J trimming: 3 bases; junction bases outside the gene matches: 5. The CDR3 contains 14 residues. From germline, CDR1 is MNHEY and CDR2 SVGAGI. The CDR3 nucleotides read TGTGCCAGCAGTCGACAGGGGGTCGGCTACGAGCAGTACTTC. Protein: CASSRQGVGYEQYF.

CDR3 residues: CASSHKTSSTDTQYF. Written as DNA, the CDR3 is TGCGCCAGCAGCCATAAGACTTCTAGCACAGATACGCAGTATTTT. This sequence joins TRBV5-1 and TRBJ2-3; D is uncertain. The CDR3 is 15 amino acids. Between the trimmed V and J ends, which lost 4 bases and 0 bases, there was a span of 12 bases. Germline V gives CDR1 SGHRS, CDR2 YFSETQ. Based on the CDR3 plus reference TRBV5-1 and TRBJ2-3, the full variable domain is KAGVTQTPRYLIKTRGQQVTLSCSPISGHRSVSWYQQTPGQGLQFLFEYFSETQRNKGNFPGRFSGRQFSNSRSEMNVSTLELGDSALYLCASSHKTSSTDTQYFGPGTRLTVL.

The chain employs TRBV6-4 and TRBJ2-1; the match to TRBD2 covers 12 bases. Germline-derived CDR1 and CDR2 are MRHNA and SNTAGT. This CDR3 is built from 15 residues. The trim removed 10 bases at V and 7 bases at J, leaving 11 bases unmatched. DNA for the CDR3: TGTGCCACCACTTCGACTAGCGGGAGTTCGAATGAGCAGTTCTTC. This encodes CATTSTSGSSNEQFF.

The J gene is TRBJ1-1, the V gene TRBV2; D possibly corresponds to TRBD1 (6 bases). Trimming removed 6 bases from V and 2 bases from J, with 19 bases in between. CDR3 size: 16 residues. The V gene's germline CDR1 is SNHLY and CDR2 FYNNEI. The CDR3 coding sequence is TGTGCCAGCAGGACACTATCGACAGGACTTAACACTGAAGCTTTCTTT. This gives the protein CASRTLSTGLNTEAFF.

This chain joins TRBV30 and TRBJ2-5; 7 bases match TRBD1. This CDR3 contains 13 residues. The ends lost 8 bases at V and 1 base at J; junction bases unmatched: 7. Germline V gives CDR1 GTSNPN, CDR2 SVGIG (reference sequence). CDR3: CAQQGLIQETQYF. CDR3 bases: TGTGCCCAACAGGGGCTAATCCAAGAGACCCAGTACTTC.

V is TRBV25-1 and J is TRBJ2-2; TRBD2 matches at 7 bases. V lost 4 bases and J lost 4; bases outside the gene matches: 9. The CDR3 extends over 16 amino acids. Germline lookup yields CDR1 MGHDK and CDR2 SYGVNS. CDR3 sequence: CASSALLAWGTGELFF. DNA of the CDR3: TGTGCCAGCAGTGCTTTACTAGCGTGGGGCACCGGGGAGCTGTTTTTT.

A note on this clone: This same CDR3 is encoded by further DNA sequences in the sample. The chain's CDR3 is CASSLSGSYNEQFF. The CDR3 DNA sequence: TGTGCCAGCAGCCTGTCCGGTTCCTACAATGAGCAGTTCTTC. This rearrangement joins TRBV7-2 to TRBJ2-1; the D is unclear. Trimming left V 5 bases short and J 1 base short, with 9 bases between. CDR1 is SGHTA and CDR2 is FQGNSA in the germline V gene. The CDR3 is 14 amino acids.

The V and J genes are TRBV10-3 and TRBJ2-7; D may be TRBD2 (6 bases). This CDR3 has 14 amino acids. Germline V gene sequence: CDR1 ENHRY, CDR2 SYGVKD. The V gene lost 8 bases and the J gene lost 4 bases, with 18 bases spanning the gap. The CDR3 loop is CAIAGGAGRYEQYF. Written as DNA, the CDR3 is TGTGCCATCGCCGGCGGGGCGGGGCGGTACGAGCAGTACTTC.

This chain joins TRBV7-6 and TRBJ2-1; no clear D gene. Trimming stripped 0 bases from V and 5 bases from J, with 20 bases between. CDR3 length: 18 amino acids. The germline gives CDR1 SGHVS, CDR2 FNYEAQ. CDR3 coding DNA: TGTGCCAGCAGCTTAGCGTTGGGTGTAGATAAAGCGAACAATGAGCAGTTCTTC. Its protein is CASSLALGVDKANNEQFF. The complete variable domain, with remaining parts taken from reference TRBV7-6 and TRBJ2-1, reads GAGVSQSPRYKVTKRGQDVALRCDPISGHVSLYWYRQALGQGPEFLTYFNYEAQQDKSGLPNDRFSAERPEGSISTLTIQRTEQRDSAMYRCASSLALGVDKANNEQFFGPGTRLTVL.

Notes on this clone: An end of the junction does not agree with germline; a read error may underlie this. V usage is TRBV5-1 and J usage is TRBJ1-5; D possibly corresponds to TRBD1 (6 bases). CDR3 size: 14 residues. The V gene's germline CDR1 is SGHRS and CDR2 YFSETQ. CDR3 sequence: CVSSLAGENQPQHF. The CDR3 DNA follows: TGCGTCAGCAGCTTGGCAGGGGAAAATCAGCCCCAGCATTTT.

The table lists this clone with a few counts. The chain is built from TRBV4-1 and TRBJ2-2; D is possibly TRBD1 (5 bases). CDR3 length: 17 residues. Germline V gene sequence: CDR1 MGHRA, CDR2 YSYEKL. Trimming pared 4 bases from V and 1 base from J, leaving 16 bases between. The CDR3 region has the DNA TGCGCCAGCAGCCTTGGAAGGCGCGGACAGAACACCGGGGAGCTGTTTTTT. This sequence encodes CASSLGRRGQNTGELFF.

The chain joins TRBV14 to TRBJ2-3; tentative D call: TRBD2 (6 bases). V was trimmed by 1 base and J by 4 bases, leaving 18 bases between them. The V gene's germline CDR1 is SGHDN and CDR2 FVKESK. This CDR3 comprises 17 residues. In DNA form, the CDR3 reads TGTGCCAGCAGCCAAGGTTTGCGCGGGGTTGGTCCAGATACGCAGTATTTT. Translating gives CASSQGLRGVGPDTQYF.

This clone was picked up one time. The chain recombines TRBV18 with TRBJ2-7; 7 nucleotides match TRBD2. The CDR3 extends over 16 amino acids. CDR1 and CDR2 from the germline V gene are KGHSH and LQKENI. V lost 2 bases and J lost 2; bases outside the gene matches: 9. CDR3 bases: TGTGCCAGCTCACCAAGCGCGCGGGGGTTCGCCTACGAGCAGTACTTC. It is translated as CASSPSARGFAYEQYF.

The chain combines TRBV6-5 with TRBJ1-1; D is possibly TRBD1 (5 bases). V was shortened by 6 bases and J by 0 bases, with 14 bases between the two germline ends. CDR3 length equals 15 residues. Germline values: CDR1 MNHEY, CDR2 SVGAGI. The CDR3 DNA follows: TGTGCCAGCAGCCCTATCAGGGTTGTGAACACTGAAGCTTTCTTT. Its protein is CASSPIRVVNTEAFF.

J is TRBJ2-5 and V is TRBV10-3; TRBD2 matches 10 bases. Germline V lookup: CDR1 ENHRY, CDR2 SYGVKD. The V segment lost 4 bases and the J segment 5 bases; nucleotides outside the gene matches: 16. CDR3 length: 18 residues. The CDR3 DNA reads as TGTGCCATCAGTGGACCGGGAGGACTAGCGGAGCGAGGGGAGACCCAGTACTTC. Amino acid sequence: CAISGPGGLAERGETQYF.

CDR3 nucleotide sequence: TGTGCCACCAGCAGAGATAACTACTACGAGCAGTACTTC. It is translated as CATSRDNYYEQYF. The chain has TRBV15 and TRBJ2-7; D not certain. V lost 0 bases and J 3 bases, leaving 6 bases between the germline ends. The germline V gene encodes CDR1 LNHNV and CDR2 YYDKDF (reference sequence). The CDR3 has 13 amino acids.